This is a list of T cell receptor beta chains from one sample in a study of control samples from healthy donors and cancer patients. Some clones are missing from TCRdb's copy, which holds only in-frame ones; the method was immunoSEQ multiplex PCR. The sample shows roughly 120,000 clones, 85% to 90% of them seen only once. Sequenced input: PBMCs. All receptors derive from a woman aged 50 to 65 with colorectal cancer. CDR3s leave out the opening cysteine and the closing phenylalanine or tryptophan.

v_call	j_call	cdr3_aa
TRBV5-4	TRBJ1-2	ASSLGQATLNYGYT
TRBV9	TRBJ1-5	ASSVGPGGNQPQH
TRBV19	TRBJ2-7	ASSSSRGPPYEQY
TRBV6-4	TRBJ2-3	ASSAWASGTDTQY
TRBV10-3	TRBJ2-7	AIKREGSYEQY
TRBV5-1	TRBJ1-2	ASSWGDRENGGYT
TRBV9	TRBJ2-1	ASSVGGGQGNEQF
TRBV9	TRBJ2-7	ASSVGDQGFRYEQY
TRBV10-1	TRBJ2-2	ASRGAGGELF
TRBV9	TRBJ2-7	ASSSSPTGEQY
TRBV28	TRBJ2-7	ASSFPARLAGDEQY
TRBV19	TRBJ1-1	ASSTDQGQRWHTEAF
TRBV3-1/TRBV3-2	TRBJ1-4	ASSQPLGQGAATNEKLF
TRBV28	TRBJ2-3	ASNVLATDTQY
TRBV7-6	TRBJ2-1	ASSLAFRASGRGLDEQF
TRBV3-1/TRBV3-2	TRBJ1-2	ASSGTGGLINYGYT
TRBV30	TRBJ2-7	AWSVLARDSGGRQY
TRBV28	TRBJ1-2	ASSSGTVANYGYT
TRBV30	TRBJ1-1	AWSVPGSRTEAF
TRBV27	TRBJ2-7	ASMPGGWYEQY
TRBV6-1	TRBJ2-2	ASSDVPNTGELF
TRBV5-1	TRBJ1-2	ASGPTGYYGYT
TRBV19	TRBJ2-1	ASSLWGTSGIGDEQF
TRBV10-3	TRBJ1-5	AISESGGDQPQH
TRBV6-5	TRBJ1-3	ASSFAGSGNTIY
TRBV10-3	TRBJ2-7	AISGTTDSYEQY
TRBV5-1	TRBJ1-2	ASSMSGTGGGYT
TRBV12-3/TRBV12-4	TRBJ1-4	ASSPGVGKLF
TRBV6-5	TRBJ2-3	ASRGQGELGTQY
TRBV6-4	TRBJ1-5	ASSLDGNQPQH
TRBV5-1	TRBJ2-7	ASSLDPLIYEQY
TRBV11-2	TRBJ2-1	ASSTRAGRRGDEQF
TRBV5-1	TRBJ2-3	ASSLGTSGGPSDTQY
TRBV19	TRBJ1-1	ASSMGRLRGTEAF
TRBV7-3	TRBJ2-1	ASSLGTSSYNEQF
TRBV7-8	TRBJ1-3	ASSLVSILSGNTIY
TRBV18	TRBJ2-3	ASSPLASEGTDTQY
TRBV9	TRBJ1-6	ASSASHLSPLH
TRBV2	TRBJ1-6	ASSAGTANNSPLH
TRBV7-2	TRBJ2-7	ASSFGQGEGEYEQY
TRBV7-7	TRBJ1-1	ASSRGQNTEAF
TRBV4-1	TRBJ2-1	ASSQAIRRYNEQF
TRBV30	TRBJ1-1	AWSVPGTEAF
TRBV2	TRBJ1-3	ASSEESSGNTIY
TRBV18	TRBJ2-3	ASSPMLSGAGDTQY
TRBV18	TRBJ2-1	ASSGLAGGLFYNEQF
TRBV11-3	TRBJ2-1	ASSSGTSSYNEQF
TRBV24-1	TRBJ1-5	APPSAASRLVINQPQH